Each of the 19 T cell receptor beta chains below was sequenced from the same sample in a study of cytomegalovirus exposure and HLA in healthy donors. Clones were sequenced by immunoSEQ multiplex PCR, and TCRdb holds only the in-frame ones, with some missing. The repertoire has 250,000 to 400,000 clones, roughly 90% of them found once; the top ten carry roughly 0.88%. The sequenced material came from PBMCs. The receptors shown here come from a man under 40 in good health and CMV-seronegative.

This sequence joins TRBV29-1 and TRBJ1-1; the D is unclear. V gave up 7 bases and J gave up 1 base, with 7 bases separating them. This CDR3 is built from 11 residues. In germline, CDR1 is SQVTM, CDR2 ANQGSEA. The DNA for the CDR3 is TGCAGCGCGGGAGAGAACACTGAAGCTTTCTTT. Protein: CSAGENTEAFF.

The chain is built from TRBV7-2 and TRBJ1-6, with D possibly matching TRBD1 (5 bases). The germline V gene encodes CDR1 SGHTA and CDR2 FQGNSA. With 4 bases removed from V and 12 bases from J, the gap between germline ends came to 10 bases. This CDR3 has 12 residues. CDR3 nucleotide sequence: TGTGCCAGCAGCTCGCGGGACCGACCCCTCCACTTT. It yields the protein CASSSRDRPLHF. Full variable domain (outside the CDR3, taken from reference TRBV7-2 and TRBJ1-6): GAGVSQSPSNKVTEKGKDVELRCDPISGHTALYWYRQSLGQGLEFLIYFQGNSAPDKSGLPSDRFSAERTGGSVSTLTIQRTQQEDSAVYLCASSSRDRPLHFGNGTRLTVT.

CDR3 in amino acids: CASSSLRDRAPNQPQHF. The CDR3 bases are TGTGCCAGCAGCTCACTGAGGGACAGGGCACCCAATCAGCCCCAGCATTTT. The chain has TRBV5-6 and TRBJ1-5, with 9 bases aligning to TRBD1. This CDR3 is built from 17 residues. The germline gives CDR1 SGHDT, CDR2 YYEEEE. Trimming removed 3 bases from V and 3 bases from J; junction bases left unmatched: 10.

V gene TRBV5-1 combines with J gene TRBJ2-5; 7 bases line up with TRBD1. The germline CDR1 and CDR2 sequences are SGHRS and YFSETQ. The CDR3 runs to 14 residues. J was trimmed by 5 bases and V by 4 bases; bases with no gene match: 8. Here the CDR3 DNA reads TGCGCCAGCAGCCCCAGACAGGGTGTGGAGACCCAGTACTTC. It translates to CASSPRQGVETQYF.

This chain uses TRBV6-4 with TRBJ2-6; D is perhaps TRBD1 (5 bases). Trimming pared 3 bases from V and 0 bases from J, leaving 6 bases between. The CDR3 runs 15 residues. Germline CDR1 reads MRHNA; CDR2 reads SNTAGT. The CDR3 region is CASSEDSSGANVLTF. CDR3 DNA: TGTGCCAGCAGTGAAGACAGCTCTGGGGCCAACGTCCTGACTTTC.

V gene TRBV6-1 combines with J gene TRBJ1-6; D is unclear. Germline V gene sequence: CDR1 MNHNS, CDR2 SASEGT. The V gene lost 7 bases and the J gene lost 7 bases, with 11 bases spanning the gap. This CDR3 is built from 13 residues. The DNA of the CDR3 is TGTGCCAGCAAATGGACGGGGAATTCACCCCTCCACTTT. Protein sequence: CASKWTGNSPLHF.

The chain carries TRBV7-9 and TRBJ2-1; 10 nucleotides agree with TRBD2. In germline, CDR1 is SEHNR, CDR2 FQNEAQ (reference sequence). The CDR3 length is 17 residues. Losses at the gene ends were 5 bases for V and 7 bases for J; bases not matched to a gene: 14. Written as DNA, the CDR3 is TGTGCCAGCAGCACTACGGGTGGAAGCGGGGGGGCGAATGAGCAGTTCTTC. It codes for CASSTTGGSGGANEQFF. The full variable domain, rest sourced from reference TRBV7-9 and TRBJ2-1, is DTGVSQNPRHKITKRGQNVTFRCDPISEHNRLYWYRQTLGQGPEFLTYFQNEAQLEKSRLLSDRFSAERPKGSFSTLEIQRTEQGDSAMYLCASSTTGGSGGANEQFFGPGTRLTVL.

The V and J genes are TRBV11-2 and TRBJ1-2, with D perhaps matching TRBD1 (6 bases). CDR3 length equals 13 residues. V lost 7 bases to trimming and J lost 2 bases, with 11 bases between them. From germline, CDR1 is SGHAT and CDR2 FQNNGV. CDR3 loop: CASTKQGNYGYTF. The CDR3 nucleotides read TGTGCCAGCACCAAACAGGGAAACTATGGCTACACCTTC.

The chain is built from TRBV7-6 and TRBJ1-1; no reliable D call. Germline values: CDR1 SGHVS, CDR2 FNYEAQ. The CDR3 contains 13 residues. Trimming removed 4 bases at V and 1 base at J, with 7 bases between. DNA for the CDR3: TGTGCCAGCAGCTATCTTAGGAACACTGAAGCTTTCTTT. Amino acid sequence: CASSYLRNTEAFF.

The V call is TRBV2, the J call TRBJ2-7; 13 nucleotides align to TRBD2. The CDR3 totals 15 residues. Germline V gene sequence: CDR1 SNHLY, CDR2 FYNNEI. The junction had 6 bases not matched to a gene; V was cut back by 8 bases and J by 2 bases. CDR3 residues: CASLRLAGGAYEQYF. CDR3 DNA: TGTGCCAGCCTACGACTAGCGGGGGGTGCCTACGAGCAGTACTTC.

The chain links TRBV27 to TRBJ1-5; 10 nucleotides match TRBD1. Germline lookup yields CDR1 MNHEY and CDR2 SMNVEV (reference sequence). This CDR3 contains 16 residues. V shed 6 bases and J 6 bases; nucleotides not matched to a gene: 11. CDR3 DNA sequence: TGTGCCAGCAGAGAAACCGGACAGGGGGGTGTTCAGCCCCAGCATTTT. Translated, it gives CASRETGQGGVQPQHF.

The rearrangement joins TRBV4-2 to TRBJ2-5; 10 positions match TRBD1. The V segment lost 3 bases and the J segment 4 bases; nucleotides outside the gene matches: 11. The germline V gene encodes CDR1 LGHNA and CDR2 YNFKEQ. The CDR3 has 17 residues. The CDR3 nucleotides are TGTGCCAGCAGCCATGACCCTCGACAGGGGGCGAGAGAGACCCAGTACTTC. As protein: CASSHDPRQGARETQYF.

The chain is built from TRBV5-4 and TRBJ1-3; D perhaps matches TRBD1 (6 bases). The V gene lost 1 base and the J gene lost 4 bases, with 6 bases spanning the gap. Germline-derived CDR1 and CDR2 are SGHNT and YYREEE (reference sequence). The CDR3 contains 13 residues. Here the CDR3 reads CASSLTGGNTIYF. The CDR3 DNA sequence: TGTGCCAGCAGCTTGACAGGGGGAAACACCATATATTTT.

The chain links TRBV4-3 to TRBJ2-5; the D gene is possibly TRBD2 (6 bases). The V gene's germline CDR1 is LGHNA and CDR2 YSLEER. CDR3 size: 15 residues. V was pared by 0 bases and J by 1 base, with 9 bases between. In DNA, the CDR3 is TGCGCCAGCAGCCAAGATATCGGGGGCCAAGAGACCCAGTACTTC. This gives the protein CASSQDIGGQETQYF.

The V gene is TRBV7-9, the J gene TRBJ2-7; tentatively, D is TRBD2 (6 bases). This CDR3 has 15 residues. Trimming stripped 1 base from V and 2 bases from J, with 12 bases between. Germline V gives CDR1 SEHNR, CDR2 FQNEAQ (reference sequence). The CDR3 bases are TGTGCCAGCAGCTTAGTTGGCGCGGGAACCTACGAGCAGTACTTC. Amino acid sequence: CASSLVGAGTYEQYF. Full variable domain (missing parts from reference TRBV7-9 and TRBJ2-7): DTGVSQNPRHKITKRGQNVTFRCDPISEHNRLYWYRQTLGQGPEFLTYFQNEAQLEKSRLLSDRFSAERPKGSFSTLEIQRTEQGDSAMYLCASSLVGAGTYEQYFGPGTRLTVT.

The gene calls are TRBV6-5 and TRBJ1-2; D unclear. CDR1 is MNHEY, CDR2 SVGAGI, per germline. V lost 0 bases to trimming and J lost 4 bases, with 9 bases between them. This CDR3 is built from 14 residues. In DNA, the CDR3 is TGTGCCAGCAGTTACTCTGGCCGAGGCTATGGCTACACCTTC. Encoded protein: CASSYSGRGYGYTF.

The V call is TRBV11-2, the J call TRBJ2-3; the match to TRBD1 covers 8 bases. The CDR3 consists of 16 residues. From germline, CDR1 is SGHAT and CDR2 FQNNGV. The ends lost 3 bases at V and 1 base at J; junction bases unmatched: 6. The CDR3 is CASSFRGTGGTDTQYF. The DNA of the CDR3 is TGTGCCAGCAGCTTCCGCGGGACAGGAGGCACAGATACGCAGTATTTT. The whole variable domain, remainder taken from reference TRBV11-2 and TRBJ2-3, is EAGVAQSPRYKIIEKRQSVAFWCNPISGHATLYWYQQILGQGPKLLIQFQNNGVVDDSQLPKDRFSAERLKGVDSTLKIQPAKLEDSAVYLCASSFRGTGGTDTQYFGPGTRLTVL.

This chain links TRBV9 with TRBJ2-7, with TRBD1 matching 8 bases. V gave up 4 bases and J gave up 2 bases; unmatched junction bases: 5. Germline-derived CDR1 and CDR2 are SGDLS and YYNGEE. The length of the CDR3 is 14 residues. The CDR3 DNA is TGTGCCAGCAGCCACGGACAGGGTCCCTACGAGCAGTACTTC. This gives the protein CASSHGQGPYEQYF.

V usage is TRBV6-1 and J usage is TRBJ1-5; D not certain. This CDR3 is 14 amino acids long. The V end lost 2 bases, the J end lost 12 bases, and 17 bases lay between the germline ends. Per the germline V gene, CDR1 is MNHNS and CDR2 is SASEGT. As DNA, the CDR3 is TGTGCCAGCAGTGAAAGTAAGCCGCCTTCCAACCAGCATTTT. It translates to CASSESKPPSNQHF.